The source of this TCR beta chain is a study of cytomegalovirus exposure and HLA in healthy donors. Whole-study findings and limits: A missense DCLRE1C variant was associated with V- and J-gene trimming of TCR beta chains in a later analysis, and an independent cohort replicated the association. Available immune exposure information was restricted to CMV serostatus only.

Trimming took 5 bases from V and 3 from J, leaving 17 bases between them. Germline V lookup: CDR1 MNHNY, CDR2 SVGAGI (reference sequence). The CDR3 spans 15 residues. This clone was detected only once. The antigen remains undetermined. PCR amplification relied on 60 Vbeta primers (plus 13 Jbeta primers). How the authors handled the data: Approximately 10 million shared chains were among tens of millions of unique TCR beta chains counted in a later analysis. TCRdb's table, derived via immunoSEQ multiplex PCR, lists solely in-frame clones and lacks some. From that table come the V and J calls and clone size; the DNA was used to work out D and trimming. The sample yields some 130,000 clones, approximately 80% seen once. Nominal health characterized the donors when sampled, though unrecorded immune exposures were likely.

The chain recombines TRBV6-6 with TRBJ2-7, with TRBD2 as a possible D gene (6 bases). The source is a man aged 25 to 40 in good health and CMV-seronegative. The sample comprised PBMCs. The CDR3 DNA sequence: TGTGCCAGCAGTAGTGGGTGGGGACTTGACTACGAGCAGTACTTC. Translation gives CASSSGWGLDYEQYF.